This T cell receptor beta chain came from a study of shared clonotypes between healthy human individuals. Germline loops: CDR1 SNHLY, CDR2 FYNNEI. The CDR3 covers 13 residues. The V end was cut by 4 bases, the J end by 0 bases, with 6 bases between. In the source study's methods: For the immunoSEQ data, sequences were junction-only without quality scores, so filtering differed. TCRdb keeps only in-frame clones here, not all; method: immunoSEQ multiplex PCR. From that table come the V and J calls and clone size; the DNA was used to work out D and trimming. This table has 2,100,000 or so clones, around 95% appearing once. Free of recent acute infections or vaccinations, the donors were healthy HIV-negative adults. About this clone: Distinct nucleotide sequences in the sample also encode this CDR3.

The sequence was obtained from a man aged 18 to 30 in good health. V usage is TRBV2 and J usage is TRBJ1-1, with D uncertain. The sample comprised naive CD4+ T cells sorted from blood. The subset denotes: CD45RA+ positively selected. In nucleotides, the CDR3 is TGTGCCAGCAGTGTATTGTTGAACACTGAAGCTTTCTTT. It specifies CASSVLLNTEAFF.